This T cell receptor (beta chain) was sequenced in a study of CD8+CD57+ T cells in acquired aplastic anemia. Looking at the study overall: Isolated CD4+ and CD8+ cells, once sorted, yielded DNA averaging about 3.4 ug. Points from the study as a whole: Patients and controls were found to share twenty-nine CD8+ CDR3 sequences.

With V trimmed by 0 bases and J by 4 bases, 10 bases remained unmatched. The CDR3 spans 17 residues. The V gene's germline CDR1 is SGHDN and CDR2 FVKESK. Genomic DNA was employed as the template in profiling TCR beta VDJ and CDR3. Each CDR3 protein is one row after TCRdb ran MiXCR on the reads. The data contain around 200,000 distinct CDR3 sequences, roughly 60% of them singletons. As regards this clonotype: The antigen remains undetermined.

The patients chosen for sequencing had shown expansion of CD8+CD57+ cells (detected by flow cytometry). V and J are TRBV14 and TRBJ1-2, with 8 positions matching TRBD1. This TCR derives from a human donor with aplastic anemia. Sequences were obtained from sorted CD4+, CD8+, or CD8+CD57+ T cells (not recorded which) from PBMCs. In DNA, the CDR3 is TGTGCCAGCAGCCAAGATCCACCCGGGACAGGCCCCTATGGCTACACCTTC. It translates to CASSQDPPGTGPYGYTF.